This T cell receptor (beta chain) came from a study of identical twins. V was pared by 5 bases and J by 1 base, with 9 bases between. CDR1 SGHTA and CDR2 FQGNSA come from the germline V gene. The CDR3 loop spans 13 amino acids. One entry per CDR3 protein, called by TCRdb with MiXCR from the 5' RACE reads. The data contain a few hundred thousand distinct CDR3 sequences, about 9% of them singletons. The sample also formed part of further work on yellow fever vaccine responses in identical twins.

The receptor was isolated from a woman younger than 35 in good health. Material for sequencing was CD8+ T cells sorted from blood. This sequence joins TRBV7-2 and TRBJ2-7; D is ambiguous. The CDR3: CASSPTPSYEQYF. CDR3 DNA: TGTGCCAGCAGCCCTACCCCTTCCTACGAGCAGTACTTC.